These 19 T cell receptor beta chains were all obtained from the same sample, sequenced in a study of vaccination and CD4 T cells after COVID-19. The treatment denotes: roughly 10-day PBMC culture with coronavirus spike peptide pools or control peptides (ViraFEST assay). CD4+ T-cell collection from the unexposed donor predated the COVID-19 pandemic (2011-2018). These receptors have no identified antigens. Sequencing of cultured CD4+ T cell DNA used the Oncomine TCR Beta short-read assay. TCRdb independently ran MiXCR on the PCR reads; one entry per CDR3 protein. The table lists about 5,400 distinct CDR3 sequences, 34% of them singletons. Sequenced: CD4+ T cells from blood, cultured in vitro. The source is a human donor in good health.

The gene calls are TRBV24-1 and TRBJ2-2, with D perhaps TRBD1 (6 bases). This CDR3 has 16 residues. Germline CDR1 is KGHDR and CDR2 is SFDVKD. V was cut by 2 bases and J by 7 bases, with 16 bases left in between. DNA of the CDR3: TGTGCCACCAGTGATTCCGCGGACAGAATCGGCGGGGAGCTGTTTTTT. Translated, it gives CATSDSADRIGGELFF.

This clonotype was counted a few times. The chain joins TRBV7-2 to TRBJ1-1; 11 positions agree with TRBD1. CDR1 is SGHTA and CDR2 is FQGNSA in the germline V gene. The V and J ends lost 6 bases and 3 bases, in that order; junction bases with no gene match: 9. The CDR3 consists of 16 residues. The CDR3 DNA sequence: TGTGCCAGCAGTCGGGACAGGGGGAAGTTGGACACTGAAGCTTTCTTT. Its translation: CASSRDRGKLDTEAFF.

V usage is TRBV11-2 and J usage is TRBJ1-1; 7 bases fit TRBD1. This CDR3 contains 14 residues. Germline CDR1 is SGHAT and CDR2 is FQNNGV. J gave up 7 bases and V 1 base, and 6 bases lay outside the gene matches. CDR3: CASSLAQQGLEAFF. DNA of the CDR3: TGTGCCAGCAGCTTAGCCCAACAGGGGCTTGAAGCTTTCTTT.

Comment on this clonotype: A read error may account for a junction end that differs from germline. The chain uses TRBV20-1 and TRBJ2-5; either TRBD1 or TRBD2 may supply D (5 bases each). There are 14 residues in the CDR3. Germline assignment: CDR1 DFQATT and CDR2 SNEGSKA (reference sequence). The CDR3 DNA reads TGCAGTGCCAGAGAGGGGCGACAAAGCAGGACCCAGTACTTC. Its translation: CSAREGRQSRTQYF.

The chain joins TRBV5-4 to TRBJ2-4, with D perhaps assigned TRBD1 or TRBD2 (6 bases each). CDR1 is SGHNT and CDR2 is YYREEE in the germline V gene (reference sequence). Trimming took 2 bases from V and 0 from J, leaving 9 bases between them. The CDR3 covers 15 residues. This chain's CDR3 is CASSLGGLAKNIQYF. For the CDR3, the DNA is TGTGCCAGCAGCTTAGGGGGGTTAGCCAAAAACATTCAGTACTTC.

This clonotype was seen a handful of times. The chain employs TRBV6-1 and TRBJ1-6; the D is unclear. Looked up from germline, CDR1 is MNHNS and CDR2 is SASEGT. V was cut by 7 bases and J by 0 bases, with 4 bases left in between. This CDR3 is 13 amino acids long. The CDR3 sequence is CASMPSYNSPLHF. The CDR3 DNA follows: TGTGCCAGCATGCCCTCCTATAATTCACCCCTCCACTTT.

The CDR3 DNA follows: TGTGCCAGCGGGCCGACTCCCACGGAGCCCCAGCATTTT. Encoded protein: CASGPTPTEPQHF. The rearrangement joins TRBV6-1 to TRBJ1-5, with D unclear. V shed 8 bases and J shed 8 bases, with 16 bases lying between them. Germline CDR1 MNHNS, CDR2 SASEGT. There are 13 residues in the CDR3.

This sequence joins TRBV6-5 and TRBJ2-5; no reliable D call. This CDR3 contains 13 residues. V was trimmed by 4 bases and J by 5 bases, leaving 11 bases between them. The V gene's germline CDR1 is MNHEY and CDR2 SVGAGI. The CDR3 coding sequence is TGTGCCAGCAGTTCCGAGGCACGGGAGACCCAGTACTTC. This encodes CASSSEARETQYF.

The rearrangement joins TRBV6-1 to TRBJ1-2; D remains ambiguous. Germline values: CDR1 MNHNS, CDR2 SASEGT. The CDR3 totals 13 residues. Trimming left V 6 bases short and J 8 bases short, with 16 bases between. CDR3 sequence reads: CASSNGPTGGYTF. The DNA of the CDR3 is TGTGCCAGCAGCAACGGGCCTACCGGGGGCTACACCTTC.

This clonotype rates as hyperexpanded (1% or more). The chain couples TRBV19 to TRBJ2-5; D unclear. The CDR3 loop spans 11 amino acids. CDR1 and CDR2 (germline): LNHDA, SQIVND (reference sequence). The V gene lost 2 bases and the J gene lost 4 bases, with 2 bases spanning the gap. The CDR3 bases are TGTGCCAGTAGTATATCAGAGACCCAGTACTTC. Translation gives CASSISETQYF.

The sample holds a few counts of this clonotype. The gene calls are TRBV6-1 and TRBJ1-5; D unresolved. Looked up from germline, CDR1 is MNHNS and CDR2 is SASEGT. This CDR3 is 15 amino acids long. Trimming stripped 7 bases from V and 0 bases from J, with 13 bases between. As DNA, the CDR3 is TGTGCCAGCACTAGGGAGATTTATAGCAATCAGCCCCAGCATTTT. It translates to CASTREIYSNQPQHF.

The chain is built from TRBV6-5 and TRBJ1-2, with D possibly being TRBD1 (5 bases). The V and J ends lost 4 bases and 8 bases respectively, with 20 bases between them. CDR1 and CDR2 from the germline V gene are MNHEY and SVGAGI. The CDR3 loop spans 15 amino acids. Here the CDR3 DNA reads TGTGCCAGCAGTTCCCCGGGGCGGCAGGGAGGGGGCTACACCTTC. It encodes CASSSPGRQGGGYTF.

This clonotype turned up a few times. This sequence joins TRBV6-5 and TRBJ2-3, with D maybe TRBD1 (6 bases). This CDR3 comprises 13 residues. Trimming shortened V by 4 bases and J by 3 bases, and 8 bases separated the two germline ends. Germline V gene sequence: CDR1 MNHEY, CDR2 SVGAGI. This CDR3 is CASSFDRTDTQYF. The CDR3 DNA follows: TGTGCCAGCAGTTTCGACAGGACAGATACGCAGTATTTT.

J is TRBJ2-3 and V is TRBV7-8; 9 positions match TRBD1. Germline lookup yields CDR1 SGHVS and CDR2 FQNEAQ. After removal of 4 bases from V and 1 base from J, the junction contained 3 bases not matched to a gene. The CDR3 consists of 15 residues. DNA for the CDR3: TGTGCCAGCAGCTACCGACAGGGGGGCACAGATACGCAGTATTTT. Protein sequence: CASSYRQGGTDTQYF.

By its share, this clonotype is medium-sized. V is TRBV6-5 and J is TRBJ1-5, with D maybe TRBD1 (5 bases). The germline V gene encodes CDR1 MNHEY and CDR2 SVGAGI. Trimming took off 2 bases at V and 7 bases at J, with 15 bases between the two ends. This CDR3 comprises 15 residues. CDR3 nucleotide sequence: TGTGCCAGCAGTTACGTCGCAGGGCAAGGCCAGCCCCAGCATTTT. The encoded protein is CASSYVAGQGQPQHF.

The J gene is TRBJ1-1, the V gene TRBV10-3; D unresolved. The CDR3 extends over 14 amino acids. V gave up 3 bases and J gave up 0 bases, with 8 bases separating them. The germline V gene has CDR1 ENHRY and CDR2 SYGVKD. This CDR3 is CAISDQQMNTEAFF. The CDR3 DNA follows: TGTGCCATCAGTGATCAACAGATGAACACTGAAGCTTTCTTT.

The chain carries TRBV10-3 and TRBJ2-2; 7 nucleotides agree with TRBD1. In germline, CDR1 is ENHRY, CDR2 SYGVKD. The CDR3 is 14 amino acids. V shed 6 bases and J 1 base; nucleotides not matched to a gene: 2. The DNA for the CDR3 is TGTGCCATCAGGGCAGGGGGGAACACCGGGGAGCTGTTTTTT. This translates into CAIRAGGNTGELFF.

The table lists this clonotype with a few counts. This chain uses TRBV19 with TRBJ2-3, with 10 bases fitting TRBD2. The length of the CDR3 is 16 residues. Germline CDR1 is LNHDA and CDR2 is SQIVND (reference sequence). J lost 6 bases, V lost 4 bases, and 10 bases had no gene match. CDR3: CASSTRTSGALDTQYF. As DNA, the CDR3 is TGTGCCAGTAGTACCCGAACTAGCGGGGCCCTCGATACGCAGTATTTT.

The chain has TRBV29-1 and TRBJ1-2, with a possible D match to TRBD1 (5 bases). The CDR3 is made up of 12 amino acids. Trimming removed 1 base from V and 5 bases from J, with 8 bases in between. Germline CDR1 reads SQVTM; CDR2 reads ANQGSEA. DNA for the CDR3: TGCAGCGTTGAAGGCCGGACATATGGCTACACCTTC. Amino acid sequence: CSVEGRTYGYTF.